Sequencing of this T cell receptor beta chain was carried out in a study of blood T cell repertoires in COVID-19. The overall study: Samples came from the United States, Italy and Spain, spanning acute and convalescent COVID-19. T cells, B-cell-depleted T cells, or PBMCs supplied cDNA or gDNA.

In the original analysis: Amplification with reference gene primers provided the estimates of nucleated cell counts. TCRdb's table, derived via immunoSEQ multiplex PCR, lists solely in-frame clones and lacks some. V, J and clone size were drawn from that table, and D and trimming were deduced from the DNA. The table lists some 190,000 clones, around 81% of them singletons, with about 11% in the top ten. The CDR3 sequence is 14 residues long. From germline, CDR1 is MNHNS and CDR2 SASEGT. The V end was cut by 5 bases, the J end by 6 bases, with 14 bases between. The receptor was isolated from a woman in her thirties or forties with COVID-19, enrolled during active disease. The sample taken for sequencing was peripheral blood. V and J are TRBV6-1 and TRBJ2-1; no firm D call. This chain's CDR3 is CASSQPTQSNEQFF. The CDR3 DNA sequence: TGTGCCAGCAGTCAACCGACACAAAGCAATGAGCAGTTCTTC.